These T cell receptor beta chains were read from a single sample in a study of blood T cell repertoires in COVID-19. TCRdb's table, derived via immunoSEQ multiplex PCR, lists solely in-frame clones and lacks some. The sample has about 190,000 clones, roughly 84% seen once. The sample comprised peripheral blood. The receptors originated from a man at least 80 years old with COVID-19, enrolled during active disease. Each CDR3 is given with its conserved first and last residue. The D gene is left open where the match is weak. Expanded clones get a size class; other rows say once, few or many, or leave the size out.

J,D,size,V,CDR3,DNA
TRBJ1-5,TRBD1,few,TRBV10-3,CAISLDRGANQPQHF,TGTGCCATCAGTCTCGACAGGGGCGCCAATCAGCCCCAGCATTTT
TRBJ2-7,.,.,TRBV13,CASSSPTPSEQYF,TGTGCCAGCAGCTCCCCTACCCCATCCGAGCAGTACTTC
TRBJ2-1,.,.,TRBV10-3,CAIKYSGAGGNEQFF,TGTGCCATCAAGTACAGCGGAGCCGGTGGCAATGAGCAGTTCTTC
TRBJ2-7,.,few,TRBV2,CASLTQDNSYEQYF,TGTGCCAGCCTGACCCAGGACAACTCCTACGAGCAGTACTTC
TRBJ1-6,TRBD1,.,TRBV6-6,CASIRTGERNSPLHF,TGTGCCAGCATCCGGACAGGGGAACGTAATTCACCCCTCCACTTT
TRBJ2-3,.,.,TRBV5-1,CASSRPQGTQYF,TGCGCCAGCAGTCGCCCTCAGGGTACGCAGTATTTT
TRBJ1-1,.,.,TRBV7-2,CASSYQQRRATEAFF,TGTGCCAGCAGCTATCAACAGAGACGCGCCACTGAAGCTTTCTTT
TRBJ1-2,.,.,TRBV2,CASSHLDRNYGYTF,TGTGCCAGCAGCCACCTAGACAGGAACTATGGCTACACCTTC
TRBJ2-1,.,.,TRBV11-3,CASSLASSQNEQFF,TGTGCCAGCAGCTTAGCGTCCTCTCAGAATGAGCAGTTCTTC
TRBJ2-1,.,few,TRBV6-2/TRBV6-3,CASSSGNEQFF,TGTGCCAGCAGTTCAGGAAATGAGCAGTTCTTC
TRBJ1-1,TRBD1,.,TRBV3-1/TRBV3-2,CASSQEDRETEAFF,TGTGCCAGCAGCCAAGAAGACAGGGAGACTGAAGCTTTCTTT
TRBJ2-2,TRBD2,.,TRBV2,CASRRGGITGELFF,TGTGCCAGCAGGCGCGGGGGTATAACCGGGGAGCTGTTTTTT
TRBJ2-3,.,.,TRBV11-2,CASSSFRQTDTQYF,TGTGCCAGCAGCTCCTTCCGACAGACAGACACGCAGTATTTT
TRBJ1-4,.,.,TRBV7-3,CASSRDTGEKLFF,TGTGCCAGCAGCAGGGACACAGGTGAAAAACTGTTTTTT
TRBJ2-7,.,.,TRBV12-5,CATSRGFPGMEQYF,TGTGCTACTTCACGGGGGTTCCCGGGGATGGAGCAGTACTTC
TRBJ1-5,.,.,TRBV20-1,CSASRPGIGQPQHF,TGCAGTGCTAGTAGGCCAGGGATTGGGCAGCCCCAGCATTTT
TRBJ1-6,.,.,TRBV6-1,CASSDPRGIYNSPLHF,TGTGCCAGCAGTGACCCGAGGGGGATCTATAATTCACCCCTCCACTTT
TRBJ2-3,TRBD2,.,TRBV14,CASSHGLAGAAGDTQYF,TGTGCCAGCAGCCACGGACTAGCGGGGGCAGCTGGAGATACGCAGTATTTT
TRBJ1-2,.,.,TRBV5-1,CASSSTQGEGIYGYTF,TGCGCCAGCAGCTCTACACAGGGCGAGGGGATCTATGGCTACACCTTC
TRBJ2-5,TRBD2,.,TRBV29-1,CSGQLGTSERKTQYF,TGCAGCGGCCAACTCGGGACTAGCGAACGGAAGACCCAGTACTTC
TRBJ1-2,TRBD1,.,TRBV19,CASSHQTGVLGDGYTF,TGTGCCAGTAGTCACCAGACAGGGGTTCTCGGTGATGGCTACACCTTC
TRBJ1-4,.,.,TRBV11-2,CASSSPSQSHNEKLFF,TGTGCCAGCAGCTCGCCTTCACAGAGTCATAATGAAAAACTGTTTTTT
TRBJ2-5,.,.,TRBV18,CASSPTVLETQYF,TGTGCCAGCTCACCAACGGTTCTGGAGACCCAGTACTTC
TRBJ1-1,TRBD1,once,TRBV6-6,CASTSQGTGFTEAFF,TGTGCCAGCACCTCACAAGGGACAGGGTTCACTGAAGCTTTCTTT
TRBJ1-2,.,.,TRBV5-8,CASSLARSVKGYTF,TGTGCCAGCAGCTTGGCCCGATCGGTGAAGGGCTACACCTTC
TRBJ1-2,.,.,TRBV5-4,CASSLGTVTYGYTF,TGTGCCAGCAGCTTGGGGACAGTCACCTATGGCTACACCTTC
TRBJ2-2,.,.,TRBV5-6,CASILLGGAGSGELFF,TGTGCCAGCATCCTCCTAGGAGGGGCTGGGTCCGGGGAGCTGTTTTTT